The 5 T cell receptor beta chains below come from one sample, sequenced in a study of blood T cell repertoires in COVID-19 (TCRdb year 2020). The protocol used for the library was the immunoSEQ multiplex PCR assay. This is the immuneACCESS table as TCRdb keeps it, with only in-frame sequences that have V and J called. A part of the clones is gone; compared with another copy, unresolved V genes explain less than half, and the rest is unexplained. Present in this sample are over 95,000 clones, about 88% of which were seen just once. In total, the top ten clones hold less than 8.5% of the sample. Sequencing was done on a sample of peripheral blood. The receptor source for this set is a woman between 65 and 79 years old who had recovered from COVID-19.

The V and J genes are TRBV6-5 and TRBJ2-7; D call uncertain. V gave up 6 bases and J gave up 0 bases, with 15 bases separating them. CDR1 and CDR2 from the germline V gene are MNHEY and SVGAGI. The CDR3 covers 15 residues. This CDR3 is CASSLRGGPSYEQYF. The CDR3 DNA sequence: TGTGCCAGCAGCCTCCGCGGCGGTCCCTCCTACGAGCAGTACTTC.

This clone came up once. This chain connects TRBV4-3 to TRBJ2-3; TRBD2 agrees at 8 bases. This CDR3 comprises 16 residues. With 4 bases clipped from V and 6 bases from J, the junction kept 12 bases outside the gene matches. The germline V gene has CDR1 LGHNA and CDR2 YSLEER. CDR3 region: CASSLRGSGVRDTQYF. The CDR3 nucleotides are TGCGCCAGCAGCCTTCGGGGTAGCGGGGTAAGGGATACGCAGTATTTT.

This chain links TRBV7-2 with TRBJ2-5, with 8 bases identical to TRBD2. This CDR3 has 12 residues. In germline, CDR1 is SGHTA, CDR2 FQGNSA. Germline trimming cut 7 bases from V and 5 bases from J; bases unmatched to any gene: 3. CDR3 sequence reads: CASNSGGETQYF. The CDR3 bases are TGTGCCAGCAATTCGGGGGGGGAGACCCAGTACTTC.

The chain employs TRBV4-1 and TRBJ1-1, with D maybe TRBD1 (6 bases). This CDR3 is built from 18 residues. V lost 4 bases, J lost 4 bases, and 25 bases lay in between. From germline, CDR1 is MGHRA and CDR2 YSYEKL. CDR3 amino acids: CASSPLTGGQFGGTEAFF. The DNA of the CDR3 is TGCGCCAGCAGCCCCCTGACGGGGGGCCAATTCGGGGGCACTGAAGCTTTCTTT.

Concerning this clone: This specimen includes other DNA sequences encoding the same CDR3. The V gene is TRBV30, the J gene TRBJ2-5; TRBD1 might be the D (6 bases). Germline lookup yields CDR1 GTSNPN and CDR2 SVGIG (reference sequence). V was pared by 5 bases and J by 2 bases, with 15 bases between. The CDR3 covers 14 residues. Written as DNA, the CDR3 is TGTGCCTGGGGGAGACAGGCGATTCAAGAGACCCAGTACTTC. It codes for CAWGRQAIQETQYF.